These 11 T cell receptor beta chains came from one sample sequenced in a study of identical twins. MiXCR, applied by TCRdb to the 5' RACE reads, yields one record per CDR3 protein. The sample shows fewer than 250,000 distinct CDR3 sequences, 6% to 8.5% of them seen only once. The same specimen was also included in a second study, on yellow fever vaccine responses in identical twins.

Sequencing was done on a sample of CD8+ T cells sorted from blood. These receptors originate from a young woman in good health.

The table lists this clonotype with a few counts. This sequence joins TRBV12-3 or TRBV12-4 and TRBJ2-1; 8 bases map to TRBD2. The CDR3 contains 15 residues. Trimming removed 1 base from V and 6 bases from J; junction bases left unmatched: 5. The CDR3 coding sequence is TGTGCCAGCAGTTTAGGGACTAGCCCAAGCAATGAGCAGTTCTTC. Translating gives CASSLGTSPSNEQFF.

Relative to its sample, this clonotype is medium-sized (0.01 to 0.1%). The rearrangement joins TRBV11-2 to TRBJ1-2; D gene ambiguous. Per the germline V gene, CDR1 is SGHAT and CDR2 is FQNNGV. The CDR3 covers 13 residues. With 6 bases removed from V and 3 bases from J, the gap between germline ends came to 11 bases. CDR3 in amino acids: CASRQGSYYGYTF. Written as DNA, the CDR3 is TGTGCCAGCAGGCAAGGGAGCTACTATGGCTACACCTTC.

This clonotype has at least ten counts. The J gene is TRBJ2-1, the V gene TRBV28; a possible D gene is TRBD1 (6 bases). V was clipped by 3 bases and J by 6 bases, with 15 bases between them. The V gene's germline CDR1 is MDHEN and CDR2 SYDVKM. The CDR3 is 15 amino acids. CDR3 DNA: TGTGCCAGCAGTTTCGTGGATAGAGGGGGCAATGAGCAGTTCTTC. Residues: CASSFVDRGGNEQFF.

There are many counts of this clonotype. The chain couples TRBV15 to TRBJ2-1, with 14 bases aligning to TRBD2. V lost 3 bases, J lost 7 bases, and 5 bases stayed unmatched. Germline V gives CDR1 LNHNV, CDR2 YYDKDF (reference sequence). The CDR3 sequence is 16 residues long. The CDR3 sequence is CATSSLGLAGANEQFF. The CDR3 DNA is TGTGCCACCAGCAGTCTGGGACTAGCGGGGGCGAATGAGCAGTTCTTC. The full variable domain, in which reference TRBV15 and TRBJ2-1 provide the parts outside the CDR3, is DAMVIQNPRYQVTQFGKPVTLSCSQTLNHNVMYWYQQKSSQAPKLLFHYYDKDFNNEADTPDNFQSRRPNTSFCFLDIRSPGLGDTAMYLCATSSLGLAGANEQFFGPGTRLTVL.

Here the CDR3 reads CASSAPGQMNTEAFF. Written as DNA, the CDR3 is TGTGCCAGCAGCGCGCCGGGACAGATGAACACTGAAGCTTTCTTT. The V call is TRBV5-5, the J call TRBJ1-1; 7 bases fit TRBD1. The CDR3 has 15 amino acids. V lost 4 bases and J lost 0; bases outside the gene matches: 6. CDR1 and CDR2 (germline): SGHKS, YYEKEE (reference sequence).

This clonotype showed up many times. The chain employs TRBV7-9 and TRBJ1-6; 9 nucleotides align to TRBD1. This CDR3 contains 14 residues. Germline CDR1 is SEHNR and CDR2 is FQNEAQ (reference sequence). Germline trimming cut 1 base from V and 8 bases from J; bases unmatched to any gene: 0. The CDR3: CASSLGTGDSPLHF. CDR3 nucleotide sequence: TGTGCCAGCAGCTTAGGGACAGGGGATTCACCCCTCCACTTT.

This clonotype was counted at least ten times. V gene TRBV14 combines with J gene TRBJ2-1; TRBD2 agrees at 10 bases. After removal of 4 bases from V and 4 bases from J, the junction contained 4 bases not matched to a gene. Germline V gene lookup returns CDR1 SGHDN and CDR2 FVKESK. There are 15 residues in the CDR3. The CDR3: CASSRRTSGYNEQFF. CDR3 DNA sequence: TGTGCCAGCAGCCGCCGGACTAGCGGTTACAATGAGCAGTTCTTC.

CDR3 in amino acids: CASSTRLAGEFYNEQFF. The CDR3 nucleotides are TGTGCCAGTAGTACGAGACTAGCGGGAGAATTCTACAATGAGCAGTTCTTC. V usage is TRBV19 and J usage is TRBJ2-1; 12 bases are shared with TRBD2. There are 17 residues in the CDR3. Unmatched junction bases numbered 7, after V lost 4 bases and J lost 3 bases. Per the germline V gene, CDR1 is LNHDA and CDR2 is SQIVND (reference sequence).

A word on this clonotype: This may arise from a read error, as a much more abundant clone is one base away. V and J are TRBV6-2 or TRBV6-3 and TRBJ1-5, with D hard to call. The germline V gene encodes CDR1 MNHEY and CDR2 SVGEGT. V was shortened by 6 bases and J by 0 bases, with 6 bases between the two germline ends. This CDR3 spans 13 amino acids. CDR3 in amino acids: CASRGGSNQPQHF. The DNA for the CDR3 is TGTGCCAGCAGGGGAGGTAGCAATCAGCCCCAGCATTTT.

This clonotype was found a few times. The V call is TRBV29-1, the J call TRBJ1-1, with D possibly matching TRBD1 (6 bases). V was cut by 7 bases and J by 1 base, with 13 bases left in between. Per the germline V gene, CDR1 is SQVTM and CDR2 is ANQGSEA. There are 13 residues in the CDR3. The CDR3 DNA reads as TGCAGCGAAACCGGGGGACAGAACACTGAAGCTTTCTTT. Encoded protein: CSETGGQNTEAFF.

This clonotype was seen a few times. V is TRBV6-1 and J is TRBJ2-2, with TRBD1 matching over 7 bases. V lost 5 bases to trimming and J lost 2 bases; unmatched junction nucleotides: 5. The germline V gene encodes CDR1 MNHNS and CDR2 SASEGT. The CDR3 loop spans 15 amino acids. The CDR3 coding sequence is TGTGCCAGCAGTCCAGGGACAGACAACACCGGGGAGCTGTTTTTT. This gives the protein CASSPGTDNTGELFF.